What follows are 14 T cell receptor beta chains derived from one specimen sequenced in a study of blood T cell repertoires in COVID-19. Sequencing was performed with immunoSEQ multiplex PCR; in TCRdb, only in-frame clones are kept and a portion is missing. The data hold approximately 180,000 clones, with 85% observed a single time. Source material: peripheral blood. These receptors all come from a person aged 65 to 85 with COVID-19, enrolled during active disease.

The V and J genes are TRBV13 and TRBJ1-6; 9 bases fit TRBD1. Germline V gene lookup returns CDR1 PRHDT and CDR2 FYEKMQ (reference sequence). The V segment lost 5 bases and the J segment 5 bases; nucleotides outside the gene matches: 10. This CDR3 comprises 17 residues. Written as DNA, the CDR3 is TGTGCCAGCAGCAAAACAGGGGGCTTGGTGGATAATTCACCCCTCCACTTT. Translated, it gives CASSKTGGLVDNSPLHF.

This chain joins TRBV5-1 and TRBJ2-1, with TRBD2 identical over 15 bases. The trim removed 0 bases at V and 8 bases at J, leaving 6 bases unmatched. The CDR3 runs to 17 residues. From germline, CDR1 is SGHRS and CDR2 YFSETQ. The CDR3 is CASSLVGLAGGHHEQFF. As DNA, the CDR3 is TGCGCCAGCAGCTTGGTTGGACTAGCGGGAGGGCACCATGAGCAGTTCTTC.

This clone was observed a few times. The chain carries TRBV7-2 and TRBJ2-3, with D perhaps TRBD1 (5 bases). CDR3 size: 15 residues. Trimming removed 2 bases at V and 0 bases at J, with 9 bases between. Germline-derived CDR1 and CDR2 are SGHTA and FQGNSA. DNA of the CDR3: TGTGCCAGCAGCTTACAGGGTACTAGCACAGATACGCAGTATTTT. Translation gives CASSLQGTSTDTQYF.

The CDR3 DNA sequence: TGTGCCAGCAGCCTAAAGGACACTCAAGAGACCCAGTACTTC. Its protein is CASSLKDTQETQYF. The chain joins TRBV9 to TRBJ2-5, with D possibly matching TRBD1 (5 bases). The CDR3 extends over 14 amino acids. Germline V CDR1 and CDR2: SGDLS, YYNGEE. V was clipped by 4 bases and J by 2 bases, with 12 bases between them.

The DNA of the CDR3 is TGCAGTGGGGGGCTAATCTATGAGCAGTTCTTC. Its protein is CSGGLIYEQFF. This sequence joins TRBV20-1 and TRBJ2-1; TRBD1 might be the D (6 bases). The CDR3 consists of 11 residues. Germline V gene sequence: CDR1 DFQATT, CDR2 SNEGSKA (reference sequence). V was pared by 7 bases and J by 8 bases, with 12 bases between.

This chain uses TRBV24-1 with TRBJ2-1, with 8 bases fitting TRBD2. Per the germline V gene, CDR1 is KGHDR and CDR2 is SFDVKD. Losses at the gene ends were 4 bases for V and 7 bases for J; bases not matched to a gene: 11. The CDR3 covers 16 residues. CDR3 bases: TGTGCCACCAGTGACGTTGGGACTAGTGGTGGGAATGAGCAGTTCTTC. Translation gives CATSDVGTSGGNEQFF.

This clone was counted a few times. This chain uses TRBV2 with TRBJ1-1; 8 bases map to TRBD1. Germline V gene lookup returns CDR1 SNHLY and CDR2 FYNNEI. CDR3 size: 16 residues. J was trimmed by 4 bases and V by 3 bases; bases with no gene match: 10. Here the CDR3 DNA reads TGTGCCAGCAGTGAGGACAGGGACCTATCTGGCACTGAAGCTTTCTTT. Residues: CASSEDRDLSGTEAFF. Using reference TRBV2 and TRBJ1-1 for the parts outside the CDR3, the full variable domain is EPEVTQTPSHQVTQMGQEVILRCVPISNHLYFYWYRQILGQKVEFLVSFYNNEISEKSEIFDDQFSVERPDGSNFTLKIRSTKLEDSAMYFCASSEDRDLSGTEAFFGQGTRLTVV.

This sequence joins TRBV7-2 and TRBJ2-7, with D tentatively TRBD2 (7 bases). This CDR3 has 15 residues. Trimming took 2 bases from V and 8 from J, leaving 19 bases between them. Germline CDR1 is SGHTA and CDR2 is FQGNSA. The CDR3 bases are TGTGCCAGCAGCTTAATTGGGGGGGACAAAAAAAAGCAGTACTTC. It encodes CASSLIGGDKKKQYF.

This clone was detected only a few times. The V call is TRBV2, the J call TRBJ2-1, with D tentatively TRBD2 (6 bases). Trimming took 8 bases from V and 9 from J, leaving 17 bases between them. The length of the CDR3 is 13 residues. Germline CDR1 SNHLY, CDR2 FYNNEI. The CDR3 DNA is TGTGCCAGCGGCGGGGTAGGGGCTGTTGAGCAGTTCTTC. Its protein is CASGGVGAVEQFF.

In this sample, this clone turned up once. V usage is TRBV6-5 and J usage is TRBJ2-3, with TRBD2 identical over 8 bases. Germline V CDR1 and CDR2: MNHEY, SVGAGI. CDR3 size: 15 residues. Trimming removed 7 bases from V and 4 bases from J; junction bases left unmatched: 10. CDR3 nucleotides: TGTGCCAGCACCGTCCCGGGAGGGTTCGCAGATACGCAGTATTTT. It codes for CASTVPGGFADTQYF.

V usage is TRBV27 and J usage is TRBJ2-5; possible D gene TRBD2, 6 bases. V shed 8 bases and J shed 5 bases, with 12 bases lying between them. CDR1 is MNHEY and CDR2 is SMNVEV in the germline V gene (reference sequence). The CDR3 loop spans 12 amino acids. The CDR3 loop reads CASGRLGETQYF. The CDR3 nucleotides read TGTGCCAGCGGGAGGTTAGGGGAGACCCAGTACTTC.

This chain joins TRBV6-5 and TRBJ2-3, with TRBD2 matching 8 bases. The V segment lost 6 bases and the J segment 4 bases; nucleotides outside the gene matches: 9. In germline, CDR1 is MNHEY, CDR2 SVGAGI. CDR3 size: 15 residues. DNA of the CDR3: TGTGCCAGCAGGGCCACTAGCGGCCAAGCAGATACGCAGTATTTT. Residues: CASRATSGQADTQYF.

The V gene is TRBV6-2 or TRBV6-3, the J gene TRBJ1-5; tentatively, D is TRBD1 (5 bases). In germline, CDR1 is MNHEY, CDR2 SVGEGT. V gave up 5 bases and J gave up 9 bases, with 20 bases separating them. The CDR3 covers 15 residues. The CDR3 loop reads CASSPNTSGKWPQHF. CDR3 in DNA: TGTGCCAGCAGTCCCAACACCTCAGGGAAGTGGCCCCAGCATTTT.

A few counts support this clone. V is TRBV4-3 and J is TRBJ2-1; 7 bases agree with TRBD2. This CDR3 comprises 15 residues. J lost 12 bases, V lost 0 bases, and 11 bases had no gene match. Germline V gene lookup returns CDR1 LGHNA and CDR2 YSLEER. CDR3 sequence (DNA): TGCGCCAGCAGCCAAGATGGTAGGGAGCGGGAAATGCAGTTCTTC. Protein sequence: CASSQDGREREMQFF.